The subject of this entry is one TCR beta chain. Its antigen is currently not known. Per-base qualities were not stored, and no clone one base away is much larger. This sample was included in a study of cytomegalovirus exposure and HLA in healthy donors (dated 2017 in TCRdb). A note on the overall study: An earlier analysis of approximately 640 of the donors reported approximately 290 Gb of sequence data and roughly 100 million unique TCR beta sequences from about 180 million T cells. An early release covering just under 650 HLA-typed donors comprised roughly 300 gigabases of sequencing data and around 85 million unique TCR sequences. The genetic ancestry cluster associated with self-reported Caucasian donors included around four fifths of the approximately 430 genotyped donors. The study aimed to test whether cataloging public T cell receptors could reveal signatures of past pathogen exposure. The study used immunosequencing to profile the T cell repertoires of hundreds of subjects and linked those repertoires to cytomegalovirus serostatus. In addition to the first cohort of roughly 670 subjects, a separate validation cohort of over 90 different subjects was used. To predict cytomegalovirus infection status, the study brought together high-throughput TCR immunosequencing, statistical association of individual TCRs with disease status, and machine learning. A later analysis re-analyzed previously published TCR beta repertoires from hundreds of donors and added high-resolution HLA genotyping to study TCR occurrence patterns. Rather than drawing on any new phenotypic data, the later analysis identified candidate immune exposures from TCR beta sequences and the way those sequences occurred across donors. In an earlier analysis of about 590 of the donors, high-throughput TCR beta sequencing was used to judge whether each TCR beta V gene segment behaved as functional or pseudogenic. Donor age, sex, ethnicity and CMV serostatus were compiled alongside the repertoire data. A later genetic analysis took genome-wide SNP genotypes for about three fifths of the 666 donors and used that subset as a discovery cohort. All discovery cohort repertoires had been generated using a single sequencing platform. Class I and class II HLA loci were covered by the typing at four-digit resolution. Typing coverage differed by locus: A, B, C, DRB1 and DQB1 were typed in about 620-630 donors, DQA1 in 522, DPA1 in approximately 610, and DPB1 in just under 480. Roughly five DR-DQ haplotypes were treated as single units for association and clustering because of strong linkage in the cohort. Across approximately 400 genotyped donors of the cohort, an average of roughly 200,000 unique TCR beta nucleotide sequences per donor were sequenced, and 15% to 20% of those sequences were non-productive.

The cohort was made up of 666 healthy bone marrow donors. All cohort members were sampled while nominally healthy, although unrecorded immune exposures were likely present. The donor was CMV seronegative and belonged to the group of 350 to 400 seronegative cohort members. A peripheral blood sample was provided by each donor, and peripheral blood mononuclear cells were used for TCR beta sequencing. Genomic DNA was extracted from the blood cell samples with the Qiagen DNeasy Blood Extraction Kit. Library creation used the immunoSEQ multiplex PCR assay. A mixture of 60 forward primers for TCR Vbeta segments and 13 reverse primers for TCR Jbeta segments was used in the multiplex PCR. The CDR3 region of rearranged TCR beta genes was amplified from genomic DNA by a multiplex PCR assay. The Illumina HiSeq System was used to sequence the amplified TCR beta libraries as 87-base-pair reads. As for how the authors treated the data: A later analysis tallied 75 million to 95 million unique TCR beta chains across the approximately 670 repertoires, and roughly 11 million of those chains were shared by two or more donors. Raw reads were error-corrected and collapsed into unique sequences with a nearest-neighbor algorithm that merged closely related sequences to remove PCR and sequencing errors. To assign V, D and J gene segments, CDR3 sequences were aligned to IMGT reference sequences. For a sequence to be retained, a match of at least six nucleotides was required to both a V gene segment and a J gene segment. A rearrangement counted as productive if the CDR3 had no stop codons and remained in frame with V and J, and every other rearrangement counted as non-productive. CDR3 was defined according to IMGT convention as the region running from the second conserved V-encoded cysteine to the conserved J-encoded phenylalanine. The earlier analysis of 587 of the donors excluded sequences that lacked an unambiguous match to a single V gene segment. In an earlier analysis of approximately 500 of the donors, a V segment was called functional when productive rearrangements were above 56.7%, and segregating when the standard deviation between donors exceeded 5%. A statistical classification framework was built for diagnosing cytomegalovirus status from the catalog of TCR beta chain sequences. In a later analysis, TCR nucleotide sequences were compared against IMGT/GENE-DB human TR gene sequences so that V and J genes could be assigned. Using the TCRdist pipeline, a later analysis assigned CDR3 sequences along with most-parsimonious VDJ recombination scenarios. In a later analysis, each TCR beta chain was defined by its CDR3 amino acid sequence together with its V-gene family, and reads without a unique V-gene family were excluded. As a way to deal with suspected cross-contamination and a sequencing artifact, a later analysis dropped under 600 nucleotide sequences that were highly shared and had low generation probability. For each public chain, a later analysis derived a clonal expansion index from normalized ranks of inferred template counts within each repertoire. In a later analysis, generation probabilities were computed with a VDJ recombination model fitted to out-of-frame rearrangements, and the resulting probabilities were checked against IGoR. A later analysis scored TCR-TCR, TCR-HLA and TCR-CMV co-occurrence with hypergeometric tests, applying a repertoire-size bias correction to TCR pairs. A later analysis estimated false discovery rates by permuting HLA or CMV assignments 20 times. In a later analysis, co-occurring TCRs were grouped using DBSCAN, and TCRdist sequence similarity was added for clustering within HLA-allele-positive subsets. Co-occurrence clustering excluded repertoires with fewer than 30,000 or more than 120,000 public chains, plus five with anomalous nucleotide sharing. The clones in this table, taken by TCRdb from immuneACCESS, are in-frame only. Not every clone is retained; where verified, under half of the shortfall comes from an unresolved V gene, and the cause of the rest is unknown. That table gives V, J and clone size, and the DNA gave D and trimming. The sample contains around 150,000 clones, roughly 80% of them found a single time. The ten top clones hold 2% of the sample.

CDR1 and CDR2 are read off the germline V gene (reference sequence) as SGHNT and YYREEE. The CDR3 contains 20 residues, cysteine and phenylalanine counted. Only the CDR3 portion is preserved as DNA: 60 bases, with reading frame beginning at the first base. The germline V and J ends show losses of 0 bases and 0 bases respectively, and no gene match explains 12 bases of the junction. General conclusions and limits of the study: V-gene and J-gene trimming of TCR beta chains was associated with a missense DCLRE1C variant in a later genetic analysis, and the association was replicated in an independent cohort. In vitro tests confirmed that a few of the cytomegalovirus-associated TCR beta chains recognize cytomegalovirus antigens. The only immune exposure information available for the cohort was CMV serostatus. Presence/absence analyses assumed roughly uniform sequencing depth across donors, an assumption that may not hold. Compared with the roughly 670-donor mean, donors in an Asian-associated ancestry cluster had fewer N-insertions in productive TCRs, according to a later genetic analysis. When HLA alleles, especially DR and DQ, strongly co-occurred, TCR associations were difficult to assign to individual alleles. In a later analysis, HLA-associated TCR beta chains showed more clonal expansion and lower generation probabilities than non-associated chains that were equally common. A further reported finding was that TCR beta sequences accurately predicted the HLA-A and HLA-B alleles for most subjects in the first cohort. Correlated functional status among segregating V segments might be attributable to linkage disequilibrium, but an unknown experimental factor could not be ruled out. In a later analysis, the rate of TCR association differed among HLA loci, with DRB1 alleles having the most associated TCRs and HLA-C alleles having the fewest. Because counts were too low, roughly 16 rarely observed V segments, including chromosome 9 orphons, were left out of the earlier analysis of 587 of the donors. Because some donors lacked HLA typing at each locus, the association tests relied only on the typed subset. According to a later analysis, parvovirus B19, influenza, CMV and Epstein-Barr virus appeared linked to several top co-occurrence clusters. The classifier was reported to diagnose cytomegalovirus status with high specificity and sensitivity in both the original and validation cohorts. A cluster of highly shared sequence variants was judged likely to be a technical artifact of the sequencing pipeline. Some IMGT-functional V segments, including TRBV6-2 and TRBV6-3, could not be told apart with the 87-base-pair reads, so those segments were excluded. In this cohort, only TCR beta chains were sequenced, and detectable features were limited by the absence of alpha or paired-chain data. Most CMV-associated TCR beta chains appeared to be HLA-restricted in a later analysis, and the HLA associations seemed to be driven largely by CMV exposure. Most TCR sequences were seen in very few donors, while some public TCRs were found in many individuals. An earlier analysis of approximately 540 of the donors showed that most TCR beta V segments appeared in productive rearrangements either about 90% or about 30% of the time, which broadly matched IMGT annotations. The authors suggested that the approach could potentially be generalized to other disease states and immunological phenotypes. In a later analysis, around 15,000 TCR beta sequences were associated with specific HLA alleles at a false discovery rate of 0.05. In the study, around 160 TCR beta chains were listed as associated with cytomegalovirus.

Material: PBMCs. This chain is built from TRBV5-4 and TRBJ2-6; TRBD1 aligns with 7 central bases. The clonotype comes from a man younger than 40 in good health and CMV-seronegative. CDR3 sequence: CASSLVRLTGSLSGANVLTF. The nucleotides are TGTGCCAGCAGCTTGGTTCGCTTGACAGGGTCACTCTCTGGGGCCAACGTCCTGACTTTC.